The 27 T cell receptor beta chains below come from one sample, sequenced in a study of blood T cell repertoires in COVID-19. Generated by immunoSEQ multiplex PCR, the TCRdb table keeps only in-frame clones and is missing some. The top ten hold roughly 10% of the sample, which has over 250,000 clones, roughly 89% seen once. Sequences were obtained from PBMCs or T cells enriched from blood (not recorded which). The receptors were sampled from a man aged 40-50 years who had recovered from COVID-19.

The J gene is TRBJ1-4, the V gene TRBV18; D might be TRBD1 (5 bases). Germline values: CDR1 KGHSH, CDR2 LQKENI. There are 15 residues in the CDR3. Trimming took 3 bases from V and 0 from J, leaving 8 bases between them. As DNA, the CDR3 is TGTGCCAGCTCACCTGGGGGGACAACTAATGAAAAACTGTTTTTT. Translated: CASSPGGTTNEKLFF.

The V gene is TRBV7-3, the J gene TRBJ2-7, with D perhaps matching TRBD2 (5 bases). The V end was cut by 5 bases, the J end by 1 base, with 18 bases between. Germline-derived CDR1 and CDR2 are SGHTA and FQGTGA. The CDR3 runs to 16 residues. CDR3 loop: CASSPRSPDSSYEQYF. CDR3 nucleotides: TGTGCCAGCAGCCCAAGGTCTCCGGACTCATCCTACGAGCAGTACTTC.

This chain uses TRBV3-1 (or the pseudogene TRBV3-2) with TRBJ1-1, with a possible D match to TRBD1 (6 bases). CDR1 is LGHDT and CDR2 is YNNKEL in the germline V gene (reference sequence). There are 18 residues in the CDR3. V dropped 0 bases and J dropped 0 bases, with 17 bases sitting between them. The CDR3 spells CASSQEAGFQGMNTEAFF. The CDR3 nucleotides are TGTGCCAGCAGCCAAGAAGCCGGATTTCAGGGGATGAACACTGAAGCTTTCTTT.

The rearrangement uses TRBV9 and TRBJ1-1; maybe TRBD1 (5 bases). The CDR3 has 15 residues. With 0 bases removed from V and 6 bases from J, the gap between germline ends came to 15 bases. Germline-derived CDR1 and CDR2 are SGDLS and YYNGEE. CDR3 residues: CASSVGLGARSEAFF. The CDR3 DNA reads as TGTGCCAGCAGCGTAGGTTTAGGGGCGCGATCTGAAGCTTTCTTT.

This chain uses TRBV7-9 with TRBJ1-2; D unclear. Per the germline V gene, CDR1 is SEHNR and CDR2 is FQNEAQ (reference sequence). The CDR3 totals 14 residues. The ends were cut back, 1 base at V and 2 bases at J, with 8 bases in the middle. CDR3 in DNA: TGTGCCAGCAGCTTAGACACGACAAACTATGGCTACACCTTC. This codes for CASSLDTTNYGYTF.

This clone was counted only a few times. The chain couples TRBV7-9 to TRBJ1-2, with 7 bases matching TRBD1. The CDR3 has 13 residues. Losses at the gene ends were 6 bases for V and 8 bases for J; bases not matched to a gene: 9. The germline gives CDR1 SEHNR, CDR2 FQNEAQ (reference sequence). DNA for the CDR3: TGTGCCAGCAGAGAACAGGGGATTCGGGGCTACACCTTC. Translation: CASREQGIRGYTF. Full variable domain (missing parts from reference TRBV7-9 and TRBJ1-2): DTGVSQNPRHKITKRGQNVTFRCDPISEHNRLYWYRQTLGQGPEFLTYFQNEAQLEKSRLLSDRFSAERPKGSFSTLEIQRTEQGDSAMYLCASREQGIRGYTFGSGTRLTVV.

The chain carries TRBV9 and TRBJ2-3; 8 bases map to TRBD2. CDR3 size: 14 residues. V lost 4 bases, J lost 8 bases, and 9 bases stayed unmatched. From germline, CDR1 is SGDLS and CDR2 YYNGEE. The CDR3 DNA reads TGTGCCAGCAGCCCCCGGACTAGCCCCAGTACGCAGTATTTT. It is translated as CASSPRTSPSTQYF.

This rearrangement joins TRBV5-1 to TRBJ1-5; 7 positions match TRBD1. After removal of 4 bases from V and 1 base from J, the junction contained 8 bases not matched to a gene. CDR1 and CDR2 from the germline V gene are SGHRS and YFSETQ. The CDR3 is made up of 16 amino acids. CDR3 protein: CASSPGDSRSNQPQHF. In DNA form, the CDR3 reads TGCGCCAGCAGCCCGGGGGACAGCCGGAGCAATCAGCCCCAGCATTTT.

The V and J genes are TRBV30 and TRBJ2-7, with TRBD2 matching over 7 bases. CDR3 length equals 15 residues. With 3 bases clipped from V and 0 bases from J, the junction kept 8 bases outside the gene matches. The germline CDR1 and CDR2 sequences are GTSNPN and SVGIG (reference sequence). In DNA form, the CDR3 reads TGTGCCTGGAGGTGGGGGGGTCTTGGCTCCTACGAGCAGTACTTC. It is translated as CAWRWGGLGSYEQYF. The full variable domain, in which reference TRBV30 and TRBJ2-7 provide the parts outside the CDR3, is SQTIHQWPATLVQPVGSPLSLECTVEGTSNPNLYWYRQAAGRGLQLLFYSVGIGQISSEVPQNLSASRPQDRQFILSSKKLLLSDSGFYLCAWRWGGLGSYEQYFGPGTRLTVT.

This clone was observed a few times. This chain uses TRBV7-2 with TRBJ1-2; 11 positions agree with TRBD1. The length of the CDR3 is 15 residues. Germline-derived CDR1 and CDR2 are SGHTA and FQGNSA. V lost 3 bases, J lost 7 bases, and 7 bases stayed unmatched. CDR3 residues: CASSFFGQGASGYTF. Here the CDR3 DNA reads TGTGCCAGCAGCTTCTTCGGACAGGGGGCGTCTGGCTACACCTTC.

The chain joins TRBV6-6 to TRBJ2-7; 7 nucleotides agree with TRBD1. This CDR3 contains 13 residues. Losses at the gene ends were 5 bases for V and 2 bases for J; bases not matched to a gene: 3. CDR1 MNHNY and CDR2 SVGAGI come from the germline V gene (reference sequence). This CDR3 reads CASSRDSTYEQYF. DNA for the CDR3: TGTGCCAGCAGTCGGGACAGTACCTACGAGCAGTACTTC.

This clone was seen a single time. This rearrangement joins TRBV5-1 to TRBJ1-2; D is unclear. V was trimmed by 2 bases and J by 0 bases, leaving 8 bases between them. Germline V gene sequence: CDR1 SGHRS, CDR2 YFSETQ. The CDR3 extends over 14 amino acids. In DNA form, the CDR3 reads TGCGCCAGCAGCTTTACAGCAGCTAACTATGGCTACACCTTC. Its translation is CASSFTAANYGYTF. Together with reference TRBV5-1 and TRBJ1-2, the CDR3 gives the full variable domain: KAGVTQTPRYLIKTRGQQVTLSCSPISGHRSVSWYQQTPGQGLQFLFEYFSETQRNKGNFPGRFSGRQFSNSRSEMNVSTLELGDSALYLCASSFTAANYGYTFGSGTRLTVV.

V and J are TRBV6-2 or TRBV6-3 and TRBJ2-3, with 7 bases identical to TRBD1. The CDR3 covers 13 residues. Germline V lookup: CDR1 MNHEY, CDR2 SVGEGT. V was pared by 6 bases and J by 8 bases, with 8 bases of the junction left unmatched. The CDR3 coding sequence is TGTGCCAGCAGCATAAACCGACAGGGTACGCAGTATTTT. Encoded protein: CASSINRQGTQYF.

The rearrangement uses TRBV18 and TRBJ2-1; 7 positions match TRBD2. Germline V CDR1 and CDR2: KGHSH, LQKENI. The junction had 8 bases not matched to a gene; V was cut back by 3 bases and J by 6 bases. This CDR3 contains 15 residues. CDR3: CASSPTSAQVNEQFF. The CDR3 DNA follows: TGTGCCAGCTCACCTACTAGCGCGCAGGTCAATGAGCAGTTCTTC. Supplemented by reference TRBV18 and TRBJ2-1, the full variable domain reads NAGVMQNPRHLVRRRGQEARLRCSPMKGHSHVYWYRQLPEEGLKFMVYLQKENIIDESGMPKERFSAEFPKEGPSILRIQQVVRGDSAAYFCASSPTSAQVNEQFFGPGTRLTVL.

This chain joins TRBV7-6 and TRBJ2-7, with TRBD1 identical over 9 bases. The length of the CDR3 is 14 residues. Germline CDR1 SGHVS, CDR2 FNYEAQ. The V segment lost 5 bases and the J segment 6 bases; nucleotides outside the gene matches: 8. CDR3 region: CASSIWDRVGEQYF. In DNA form, the CDR3 reads TGTGCCAGCAGCATATGGGACAGGGTTGGCGAGCAGTACTTC.

The V call is TRBV5-1, the J call TRBJ2-7, with TRBD2 matching 8 bases. The CDR3 has 16 residues. V shed 0 bases and J 5 bases; nucleotides not matched to a gene: 10. Germline loops: CDR1 SGHRS, CDR2 YFSETQ. The CDR3 loop is CASSLGPLTGGDEQYF. The CDR3 DNA follows: TGCGCCAGCAGCTTGGGCCCCTTAACGGGAGGGGACGAGCAGTACTTC.

The V call is TRBV7-9, the J call TRBJ1-3, with unresolved D. The V end lost 1 base, the J end lost 4 bases, and 14 bases lay between the germline ends. Per the germline V gene, CDR1 is SEHNR and CDR2 is FQNEAQ (reference sequence). The length of the CDR3 is 16 residues. The CDR3 here is CASSLEAATPGNTIYF. DNA for the CDR3: TGTGCCAGCAGCTTAGAGGCCGCGACACCGGGAAACACCATATATTTT.

The V gene is TRBV6-1, the J gene TRBJ1-6; no clear D. CDR3 length equals 13 residues. V gave up 3 bases and J gave up 7 bases, with 7 bases separating them. Germline V gene sequence: CDR1 MNHNS, CDR2 SASEGT. CDR3 sequence (DNA): TGTGCCAGCAGTGAGGGCCCCAATTCACCCCTCCACTTT. It codes for CASSEGPNSPLHF.

The V and J genes are TRBV5-6 and TRBJ1-5; the match to TRBD1 covers 8 bases. Trimming cost V 2 bases and J 6 bases; bases outside gene matches: 4. The CDR3 consists of 14 residues. CDR1 and CDR2 from the germline V gene are SGHDT and YYEEEE. The CDR3 region has the DNA TGTGCCAGCAGCTTCGGACAGGGCCGTCAGCCCCAGCATTTT. This sequence encodes CASSFGQGRQPQHF.

The chain uses TRBV12-3 or TRBV12-4 and TRBJ2-2; D gene ambiguous. The CDR3 runs 12 residues. The germline V and J ends were trimmed by 4 bases and 2 bases, with 2 bases remaining between them. CDR3 DNA sequence: TGTGCCAGCAGTTCAAACACCGGGGAGCTGTTTTTT. Residues: CASSSNTGELFF.

The V call is TRBV4-1, the J call TRBJ2-1; TRBD2 agrees at 13 bases. V was pared by 1 base and J by 2 bases, with 5 bases of the junction left unmatched. The germline V gene has CDR1 MGHRA and CDR2 YSYEKL. This CDR3 region has 18 residues. For the CDR3, the DNA is TGCGCCAGCAGCCAAGCGACTAGCGGGAGGCCCCCCTACAATGAGCAGTTCTTC. This encodes CASSQATSGRPPYNEQFF.

The V call is TRBV30, the J call TRBJ1-4; 8 bases map to TRBD1. This CDR3 region has 13 residues. Germline V CDR1 and CDR2: GTSNPN, SVGIG (reference sequence). J gave up 6 bases and V 0 bases, and 0 bases lay outside the gene matches. The CDR3 DNA reads as TGTGCCTGGAGTGTACAGGGGGATGAAAAACTGTTTTTT. Translation: CAWSVQGDEKLFF.

V gene TRBV2 combines with J gene TRBJ1-1; unclear D gene. The V and J ends lost 9 bases and 4 bases respectively, with 12 bases between them. The germline gives CDR1 SNHLY, CDR2 FYNNEI. This CDR3 spans 12 amino acids. In DNA form, the CDR3 reads TGTGCCAGAGAGAGGGAGTTCACTGAAGCTTTCTTT. Translation: CAREREFTEAFF.

The CDR3 DNA sequence: TGTGCCACCCTATCTAGCGGGAACACCGGGGAGCTGTTTTTT. This gives the protein CATLSSGNTGELFF. This sequence joins TRBV28 and TRBJ2-2; 7 nucleotides match TRBD2. The germline gives CDR1 MDHEN, CDR2 SYDVKM. The CDR3 totals 14 residues. V dropped 10 bases and J dropped 1; count of bases not matched to a gene: 6.

This clone was picked up one time. This chain connects TRBV5-4 to TRBJ1-4, with TRBD1 matching 7 bases. The trim removed 2 bases at V and 8 bases at J, leaving 3 bases unmatched. The V gene's germline CDR1 is SGHNT and CDR2 YYREEE (reference sequence). The CDR3 extends over 13 amino acids. The DNA for the CDR3 is TGTGCCAGCAGCTTACAGGGGCGGGAAAAACTGTTTTTT. This sequence encodes CASSLQGREKLFF.

The chain uses TRBV28 and TRBJ1-2, with TRBD1 as a possible D gene (5 bases). Trimming took 6 bases from V and 8 from J, leaving 22 bases between them. The CDR3 is made up of 15 amino acids. Germline assignment: CDR1 MDHEN and CDR2 SYDVKM. The CDR3 sequence is CASSPPGGRAGGYTF. The DNA for the CDR3 is TGTGCCAGCAGCCCCCCAGGTGGGCGTGCAGGGGGCTACACCTTC.

V gene TRBV2 combines with J gene TRBJ1-1; tentatively, D is TRBD1 (6 bases). V lost 6 bases to trimming and J lost 0 bases, with 11 bases between them. The CDR3 length is 14 residues. Germline assignment: CDR1 SNHLY and CDR2 FYNNEI. CDR3 DNA sequence: TGTGCCAGCAGGACAGGTGCTATGAACACTGAAGCTTTCTTT. Protein sequence: CASRTGAMNTEAFF.